The source of this TCR beta chain is a study of blood T cell repertoires in COVID-19. Repertoires were generated with immunoSEQ multiplex PCR, while TCRdb's copy carries only in-frame clones and drops some. Here the sample spans around 140,000 clones, approximately 89% being singletons. The CDR3 loop spans 11 amino acids. Germline assignment: CDR1 MNHEY and CDR2 SVGAGI. The V end was cut by 11 bases, the J end by 7 bases, with 11 bases between. The chain has TRBV6-5 and TRBJ2-2, with D possibly matching TRBD1 (6 bases). This clonotype was obtained from a human donor in a cohort sampled during active COVID-19. Material for sequencing was peripheral blood. The CDR3 reads CASGAVGELFF. The DNA for the CDR3 is TGTGCCTCAGGGGCTGTCGGGGAGCTGTTTTTT.